The rows below give T cell receptor beta chains drawn from one sample of a study of cytomegalovirus exposure and HLA in healthy donors. Repertoires were generated with immunoSEQ multiplex PCR, while TCRdb's copy carries only in-frame clones and drops some. The sample contains a few hundred thousand clones, almost 85% of which appear only once. The specimen was PBMCs. Receptor source: a woman in her forties in good health and CMV-seronegative. CDR3s include the opening cysteine and the closing phenylalanine or tryptophan. D genes are given only for firm matches. Only part of the rows carry a size: once, few, many, or a class if the clone is expanded.

>TRBV18|NA|once|TRBJ1-6
TGTGCCAGCTCACCAGACCCAGGGTTGAATTCACCCCTCCACTTT
CASSPDPGLNSPLHF
>TRBV19|TRBD1|NA|TRBJ1-5
TGTGCCAGTAGAACAGGGGAATTTTATCAGCCCCAGCATTTT
CASRTGEFYQPQHF
>TRBV6-5|NA|few|TRBJ1-4
TGTGCCAGCACCGCAGTCGCAACTAATGAAAAACTGTTTTTT
CASTAVATNEKLFF
>TRBV6-1|NA|NA|TRBJ2-5
TGTGCCAGCAGTGCTGGCGGGGCCCAAGAGACCCAGTACTTC
CASSAGGAQETQYF
>TRBV11-2|TRBD1|NA|TRBJ1-1
TGTGCCAGCAGCAATACCGGGACAGCCTATGAAGCTTTCTTT
CASSNTGTAYEAFF
>TRBV19|NA|NA|TRBJ1-2
TGTGCCAGTAAGTCAGCGCCCATATTTCCCTATGGCTACACCTTC
CASKSAPIFPYGYTF
>TRBV27|NA|NA|TRBJ2-5
TGTGCCAGCAGTTTACGGGGATCGGCGGCCGAGACCCAGTACTTC
CASSLRGSAAETQYF
>TRBV5-1|NA|few|TRBJ1-1
TGCGCCAGCAGCTTGGAGGGGGATGGAACTGAAGCTTTCTTT
CASSLEGDGTEAFF
>TRBV15|NA|NA|TRBJ2-1
TGTGCCACCAGCAGGGATAGGGGTTCCTACAATGAGCAGTTCTTC
CATSRDRGSYNEQFF
>TRBV10-1|NA|NA|TRBJ1-2
TGCGCCAGCAGCCCAACTCGGGGGTTGCACTATGGCTACACCTTC
CASSPTRGLHYGYTF
>TRBV5-4|TRBD1|NA|TRBJ1-2
TGTGCCAGCAGCTTGGGACAGGGCAGACTGAACTATGGCTACACCTTC
CASSLGQGRLNYGYTF
>TRBV14|NA|NA|TRBJ1-1
TGTGCCAGCAGCAAATCCATGAACACTGAAGCTTTCTTT
CASSKSMNTEAFF
>TRBV7-9|TRBD1|NA|TRBJ1-2
TGTGCCAGCAGCGCGGGACAGGGGGGGGCCTATGGCTACACCTTC
CASSAGQGGAYGYTF
>TRBV6-5|TRBD1|NA|TRBJ1-5
TGTGCCAGCAGTTACTCGAAGCCAGGGGGTAATCAGCCCCAGCATTTT
CASSYSKPGGNQPQHF
>TRBV15|TRBD1|NA|TRBJ1-5
TGTGCCACCAGCAGGGCAGGGGGTACGCGGCAGCCCCAGCATTTT
CATSRAGGTRQPQHF
>TRBV5-5|TRBD1|few|TRBJ1-2
TGTGCCAGCAGCTCGACACAGGGGGCTCTTGGCTACACCTTC
CASSSTQGALGYTF
>TRBV9|NA|NA|TRBJ1-6
TGTGCCAGCAGCGCCGGTGGGGGGGGTAATTCACCCCTCCACTTT
CASSAGGGGNSPLHF
>TRBV13|TRBD1|NA|TRBJ1-2
TGTGCCAGCAGCTACAACAGGGGGGGCAATGGCTACACCTTC
CASSYNRGGNGYTF
>TRBV14|NA|NA|TRBJ2-5
TGTGCCAGCAGCCAAGTCGAAGGAGAGGGAGTTAAGGAGACCCAGTACTTC
CASSQVEGEGVKETQYF
>TRBV11-3|NA|NA|TRBJ1-1
TGTGCCAGCAGCTTCACGGGGAGCACTGAAGCTTTCTTT
CASSFTGSTEAFF
>TRBV19|NA|NA|TRBJ1-1
TGTGCCAGTGGGACTTACCTCACTGAAGCTTTCTTT
CASGTYLTEAFF
>TRBV6-6|NA|NA|TRBJ2-5
TGTGCCAGCAGTGGGCGGGCCCAGTACTTC
CASSGRAQYF
>TRBV5-5|TRBD1|NA|TRBJ2-2
TGTGCCAGCAGCCCGGTGGGACAGGGGGCAGCCGGGGAGCTGTTTTTT
CASSPVGQGAAGELFF
>TRBV10-3|NA|NA|TRBJ1-2
TGTGCCATCAGTGAGCAGACAGTCTATGGCTACACCTTC
CAISEQTVYGYTF
>TRBV4-2|NA|few|TRBJ1-4
TGTGCCAGCAGCCTCCCAACTACCTCAGAACTGTTTTTT
CASSLPTTSELFF
>TRBV7-2|NA|NA|TRBJ1-4
TGTGCCAGCAGCTCGTTCATGGGCACTAATGAAAAACTGTTTTTT
CASSSFMGTNEKLFF
>TRBV5-6|TRBD1|NA|TRBJ2-2
TGTGCCAGCAGCTTGGTATGGGACAGATTCACCGGGGAGCTGTTTTTT
CASSLVWDRFTGELFF
>TRBV7-8|NA|NA|TRBJ1-3
TGTGCCAGCAGCTTATCGGCAGGGCCTGGAAACACCATATATTTT
CASSLSAGPGNTIYF
>TRBV28|NA|NA|TRBJ1-2
TGTGCCAGCAGTCAGGACAGAGGCCTCCGCTACACCTTC
CASSQDRGLRYTF
>TRBV5-8|NA|once|TRBJ2-1
TGTGCCAGCAGCTCCGACCGATTTGGAGGCAGGAGCTCCTACAATGAGCAGTTCTTC
CASSSDRFGGRSSYNEQFF
>TRBV10-1|TRBD1|NA|TRBJ2-3
TGCGCCAGCAGCTCCGGGACAGCTATGCATACGCAGTATTTT
CASSSGTAMHTQYF
>TRBV7-9|NA|NA|TRBJ1-1
TGTGCCAGCAGCTTACAGGGAAAGAACACTGAAGCTTTCTTT
CASSLQGKNTEAFF
>TRBV5-1|TRBD1|NA|TRBJ2-7
TGCGCCAGCAGCTTCCGGGACAGTCCATCTGAGCAGTACTTC
CASSFRDSPSEQYF
>TRBV6-6|NA|NA|TRBJ2-1
TGTGCCAGCAGTAACCCGGACAATGAGCAGTTCTTC
CASSNPDNEQFF
>TRBV9|NA|NA|TRBJ1-2
TGTGCCAGCAGCGTCAACGACAGGAACTATGGCTACACCTTC
CASSVNDRNYGYTF
>TRBV2|NA|NA|TRBJ1-5
TGTGCCAGCAGTGACCGAGGCGGGAATCAGCCCCAGCATTTT
CASSDRGGNQPQHF
>TRBV5-1|NA|NA|TRBJ2-7
TGCGCCAGCAGGCTGACAGGACGCTACGAGCAGTACTTC
CASRLTGRYEQYF
>TRBV6-1|NA|NA|TRBJ2-7
TGTGCCAGCACAGGGTTGACAGTCTCCTACGAGCAGTACTTC
CASTGLTVSYEQYF
>TRBV4-2|NA|NA|TRBJ1-5
TGTGCCAGCAGCCAAGGGACAGACAATCAGCCCCAGCATTTT
CASSQGTDNQPQHF
>TRBV5-4|NA|once|TRBJ1-2
TGTGCCAGCAGCAAGATTGACAGCCCTTACTATGGCTACACCTTC
CASSKIDSPYYGYTF
>TRBV27|TRBD1|NA|TRBJ1-1
TGTGCCAGCAGTCCCCTAGGGACAGTGCTCACTGAAGCTTTCTTT
CASSPLGTVLTEAFF
>TRBV7-2|NA|NA|TRBJ2-5
TGTGCCAGCAGCTTAGGGACTTCATATGGGGAGACCCAGTACTTC
CASSLGTSYGETQYF